What follows are 3 T cell receptor beta chains derived from one specimen sequenced in a study of T cells in Graves' hyperthyroidism and ophthalmopathy. From RNA transcripts, TCR beta CDR3 regions were amplified. First-round RT-PCR of the TCR CDR3 relied on the HTBI primer set. TCRdb ran MiXCR on the multiplex PCR reads and lists one entry per CDR3 protein. The sample has under 600,000 distinct CDR3 sequences; approximately 15% are singletons. Input material: blood. The receptors shown here come from a woman aged 35 to 49 with Graves' ophthalmopathy.

This clonotype appeared many times. An end of the junction does not agree with germline; a read error may underlie this. This chain joins TRBV5-1 and TRBJ2-1; perhaps TRBD2 as D (6 bases). Germline values: CDR1 SGHRS, CDR2 YFSETQ. The CDR3 is 15 residues long. The CDR3 region has the DNA TGTGCCAGCTCACCAGGAGGGAGCTCCTACAATGAGCAGTTCTTC. Protein: CASSPGGSSYNEQFF.

This clonotype has at least ten counts. The chain is built from TRBV3-1 and TRBJ1-2; TRBD1 might be the D (5 bases). V was pared by 1 base and J by 6 bases, with 12 bases between. Germline V gives CDR1 LGHDT, CDR2 YNNKEL (reference sequence). This CDR3 region has 14 residues. CDR3 nucleotide sequence: TGTGCCAGCAGCCAAGGACCCGGGACTCATGGCTACACCTTC. It translates to CASSQGPGTHGYTF.

The chain employs TRBV28 and TRBJ2-7; D is undetermined. The CDR3 loop spans 11 amino acids. V was cut by 5 bases and J by 5 bases, with 7 bases left in between. Germline lookup yields CDR1 MDHEN and CDR2 SYDVKM. CDR3 in amino acids: CASSNWDEQYF. CDR3 coding DNA: TGTGCCAGCAGTAATTGGGACGAGCAGTACTTC.